Listed below are T cell receptor beta chains from one sample, sequenced in a study of blood T cells in healthy people across ages. From the 5' RACE reads, TCRdb called clonotypes with MiXCR, one entry per CDR3 protein. This repertoire shows roughly 800,000 distinct CDR3 sequences, 20% to 25% found once; its top ten account for 9% to 9.5%. A further study also used this sample, focusing on T cells of mothers and their children.

The source material was blood. These receptors were obtained from a boy younger than 18 in good health. Each CDR3 is given with its conserved first and last residue. Fields, in order: CDR3 DNA, CDR3 protein, clone size, J gene, D gene, V gene. D genes are given only for firm matches. The listing skips clone size in some rows; elsewhere it reads once, few, many or a size class.

TGTGCCAGCAGTGATATTCAGGGACCTCCTGGCTACACCTTC,CASSDIQGPPGYTF,.,TRBJ1-2,.,TRBV2
TGTGCCAGCAGTTTGGGAACTGGCCGGATATTAGATGGCTACACCTTC,CASSLGTGRILDGYTF,.,TRBJ1-2,.,TRBV12-3/TRBV12-4
TGTGCCAGCAGCCAAGCCCCTGCGGGAGAAGCTGGGGCCAACGTCCTGACTTTC,CASSQAPAGEAGANVLTF,.,TRBJ2-6,TRBD2,TRBV3-1
TGCAGTGCTAGAGATTGGGCCCCGGGGAACACTGAAGCTTTCTTT,CSARDWAPGNTEAFF,.,TRBJ1-1,.,TRBV20-1
TGTGCCAGCAGTTACCCTTTTACAGGGGGCGATGGCTACACCTTC,CASSYPFTGGDGYTF,.,TRBJ1-2,TRBD1,TRBV6-6
TGCAGTGCTAGATACGTCGACAGTCTGGATACGCAGTATTTT,CSARYVDSLDTQYF,few,TRBJ2-3,.,TRBV20-1
TGTGCCAGCAGCTTAGCCGGGAGTGCTAGCGGGGGGCCTCTCCGGTTGGGGAATGAGCAGTTCTTC,CASSLAGSASGGPLRLGNEQFF,few,TRBJ2-1,TRBD2,TRBV7-8
TGCAGTGCCGTCGGGACGGGGGGAGAGACCCAGTACTTC,CSAVGTGGETQYF,few,TRBJ2-5,TRBD2,TRBV20-1
TGTGCCAGCAGCTTAGTCTGGACAGGACTCCCTCCGGAGACCCAGTACTTC,CASSLVWTGLPPETQYF,.,TRBJ2-5,TRBD1,TRBV7-2
TGTGCCAGCAGCTTAGTCCCGGCCGGTGAGCAGTTCTTC,CASSLVPAGEQFF,few,TRBJ2-1,.,TRBV7-2
TGCAGCGTTGACGTGGCGTACGAGCAGTACTTC,CSVDVAYEQYF,.,TRBJ2-7,.,TRBV29-1
TGTGCCAGCAGCTTACTTCTCGGGGCGGGGGAGCAGTACTTC,CASSLLLGAGEQYF,few,TRBJ2-7,.,TRBV7-2
TGTGCCAGCAGCGTCAGCAATCGGGTGATAGGAGGCGAGCAGTACTTC,CASSVSNRVIGGEQYF,.,TRBJ2-7,.,TRBV7-2
TGTGCCAGCACCGAAGACAAAGCCGACGTCCTGACTTTC,CASTEDKADVLTF,.,TRBJ2-6,.,TRBV7-8
TGCAGTGCAAACCAGCGGAGGAGCTCCTACAATGAGCAGTTCTTC,CSANQRRSSYNEQFF,few,TRBJ2-1,.,TRBV20-1
TGTGCCAGTAGTATAACGCGAAACACCATATATTTT,CASSITRNTIYF,few,TRBJ1-3,.,TRBV19
TGTGCCAGCAGCATCAAAGGGGGGGACGAAAAACTGTTTTTT,CASSIKGGDEKLFF,.,TRBJ1-4,.,TRBV3-1
TGCAGTGCTAGAGGCGGCAGGGACTCTGGGGCCAACGTCCTGACTTTC,CSARGGRDSGANVLTF,.,TRBJ2-6,.,TRBV20-1
TGCAGCGTCGGTCATGAGCAGTTCTTC,CSVGHEQFF,.,TRBJ2-1,.,TRBV29-1
TGTGCCAGCAGCTGTTCCGAAAACATTCAGTACTTC,CASSCSENIQYF,.,TRBJ2-4,.,TRBV11-2
TGTGCCAGCAGCTTACGGTACGGGGGGTACAATGAGCAGTTCTTC,CASSLRYGGYNEQFF,few,TRBJ2-1,TRBD2,TRBV7-3
TGCAGTGCTATCCGGGGGGCATTAGGTAATCAGCCCCAGCATTTT,CSAIRGALGNQPQHF,few,TRBJ1-5,.,TRBV20-1
TGTGCCAGCAGCCCCAGCCCGCGGGCAGATACGCAGTATTTT,CASSPSPRADTQYF,.,TRBJ2-3,.,TRBV7-9
TGTGCCAGCAGCCAAGGTCAGGGGGCGAACACCGGGGAGCTGTTTTTT,CASSQGQGANTGELFF,few,TRBJ2-2,TRBD1,TRBV4-2
TGTGCCAGCAGTTTGGGTACGGCGCCGGAAGAGTACTTC,CASSLGTAPEEYF,.,TRBJ2-7,.,TRBV28
TGTGCCAGCAGCCTGACAGGGGTTCGGGATGAAAAACTGTTTTTT,CASSLTGVRDEKLFF,.,TRBJ1-4,TRBD1,TRBV11-1
TGTGCCAGCAGTTTTCAGTCAGGCTACTCCAACGAGCAGTACTTC,CASSFQSGYSNEQYF,.,TRBJ2-7,.,TRBV12-3/TRBV12-4
TGTGCCAGCAGCCCGGCCGGGAGCTCTTTTGACTACGAGCAGTACTTC,CASSPAGSSFDYEQYF,few,TRBJ2-7,.,TRBV9
TGCAGCGGTAGACAGGGGGACGGGGAGCTGTTTTTT,CSGRQGDGELFF,.,TRBJ2-2,TRBD1,TRBV29-1
TGTGCCAGCAGCCGGTTGGCAGGGAACGAAAAACTGTTTTTT,CASSRLAGNEKLFF,few,TRBJ1-4,.,TRBV12-3/TRBV12-4
TGCGCCAGCAGCACAGTCGGGACAGGGAAAGAGACCCAGTACTTC,CASSTVGTGKETQYF,.,TRBJ2-5,TRBD1,TRBV5-1
TGTGCCAGCAGCTTAGGGACTAGCTACACCGGGGAGCTGTTTTTT,CASSLGTSYTGELFF,few,TRBJ2-2,TRBD2,TRBV7-6
TGTGCCAGCAGCTTGGGGGGCAGGGATGGCACTGAAGCTTTCTTT,CASSLGGRDGTEAFF,.,TRBJ1-1,.,TRBV5-5
TGTGCCAGCAGTCTCGATGACACCACAGATACGCAGTATTTT,CASSLDDTTDTQYF,few,TRBJ2-3,.,TRBV27
TGTGCCAGCAGTGAAGATCTATCGGGGCTGAATGAAGCTTTCTTT,CASSEDLSGLNEAFF,.,TRBJ1-1,.,TRBV6-1
TGTGCCAGCAGCTTTGATCCCTCCCGCGAGCAGTACTTC,CASSFDPSREQYF,few,TRBJ2-7,.,TRBV7-9
TGTGCCAGCAGCTTCTCCGGGACCTCCTCCTACGAGCAGTACTTC,CASSFSGTSSYEQYF,few,TRBJ2-7,.,TRBV7-9
TGTGCCAGCAGGTTAGGCGGGAGGAACACTGAAGCTTTCTTT,CASRLGGRNTEAFF,few,TRBJ1-1,.,TRBV28
TGTGCCAGCAGCTTAGGGCCCGGGCAGTTCTTC,CASSLGPGQFF,.,TRBJ2-1,.,TRBV11-1
TGCGCCAGCAGCTTGGACGGCAGGGAGGATGGCTACACCTTC,CASSLDGREDGYTF,.,TRBJ1-2,.,TRBV5-1
TGTGCCAGTAGCTTACTCGCCGGAAGTGAAGCTTTCTTT,CASSLLAGSEAFF,.,TRBJ1-1,.,TRBV7-2